This T cell receptor beta chain was obtained from a study of T-cell memory formation after mild COVID-19. Study-wide results and caveats: Researchers could not confirm that second-wave clones peaking on day 37 targeted SARS-CoV-2. Mainly in CM and EM were contracting CD4+ clones; CD8+ were in EMRA.

Constant-segment primers and 5'RACE yielded cDNA libraries for TCR alpha and TCR beta, each carrying sample barcodes and UMIs. One entry per CDR3 protein results from TCRdb running MiXCR on the 5' RACE reads. The repertoire holds over 500,000 distinct CDR3 sequences, with roughly a sixth as singletons. This clonotype was detected a few times. The antigen remains undetermined. The germline V gene has CDR1 SGHNT and CDR2 YYREEE (reference sequence). CDR3 length: 16 residues. The V end lost 1 base, the J end lost 5 bases, and 19 bases lay between the germline ends. The chain uses TRBV5-4 and TRBJ2-7, with a possible D match to TRBD1 (5 bases). The receptor was derived from an adult woman who had mild COVID-19 (a few samples of this study predate the infection). Cell type and time point are not known. Sequenced input: PBMCs or a T cell subset sorted from them (not recorded which). The CDR3 reads CASSLRQFSKADEQYF. DNA of the CDR3: TGTGCCAGCAGCTTGCGACAGTTTTCTAAGGCCGACGAGCAGTACTTC.